Listed here are 17 T cell receptor beta chains from one sample, sequenced in a study of cytomegalovirus exposure and HLA in healthy donors. Primers included in the PCR were 60 Vbeta and 13 Jbeta primers. The repertoire was sequenced with immunoSEQ multiplex PCR; TCRdb's copy has only in-frame clones and lacks some. Among about 190,000 clones listed, roughly 81% were seen once. Sequencing used PBMCs. These receptors were collected from a woman in her 30s in good health and CMV-seropositive.

This clone occurred a few times. The rearrangement joins TRBV20-1 to TRBJ2-7, with D unclear. The CDR3 spans 11 residues. V was clipped by 5 bases and J by 3 bases, with 8 bases between them. CDR1 is DFQATT and CDR2 is SNEGSKA in the germline V gene (reference sequence). CDR3 residues: CSAPRVYEQYF. The CDR3 region has the DNA TGCAGTGCTCCTAGAGTCTACGAGCAGTACTTC.

This clone was seen a handful of times. The chain links TRBV18 to TRBJ2-7; TRBD1 aligns across 7 bases. This CDR3 comprises 14 residues. Germline lookup yields CDR1 KGHSH and CDR2 LQKENI. Unmatched junction bases numbered 7, after V lost 3 bases and J lost 5 bases. The CDR3 DNA sequence: TGTGCCAGCTCACCCCAGGACAGGACGCACGAGCAGTACTTC. Its protein is CASSPQDRTHEQYF.

The chain has TRBV6-1 and TRBJ2-5; possibly TRBD2 for D (6 bases). CDR1 MNHNS and CDR2 SASEGT come from the germline V gene. V lost 2 bases, J lost 7 bases, and 11 bases lay in between. The CDR3 contains 13 residues. The CDR3 sequence: CASSETGEGTQYF. The CDR3 region has the DNA TGTGCCAGCAGTGAAACGGGAGAAGGGACCCAGTACTTC.

This rearrangement joins TRBV7-2 to TRBJ1-1, with D possibly being TRBD1 (5 bases). From germline, CDR1 is SGHTA and CDR2 FQGNSA. The CDR3 consists of 12 residues. The V end lost 3 bases, the J end lost 8 bases, and 10 bases lay between the germline ends. CDR3 DNA sequence: TGTGCCAGCAGCTTTGGGGGGATCGAAGCTTTCTTT. Translation gives CASSFGGIEAFF.

This chain joins TRBV30 and TRBJ2-7, with 11 bases identical to TRBD2. The V gene end was trimmed by 0 bases and the J gene end by 4 bases; junction bases not matched to a gene: 14. This CDR3 is built from 18 residues. Germline V gives CDR1 GTSNPN, CDR2 SVGIG (reference sequence). CDR3 DNA: TGTGCCTGGAGTGTAATGAGGTCTAGCGGGAGGTCGAGGTACGAGCAGTACTTC. Protein: CAWSVMRSSGRSRYEQYF.

The J gene is TRBJ2-5, the V gene TRBV7-2; D is undetermined. Germline CDR1 SGHTA, CDR2 FQGNSA. V lost 3 bases and J 8 bases, leaving 13 bases between the germline ends. This CDR3 is 13 amino acids long. Here the CDR3 DNA reads TGTGCCAGCAGCTTTGAACTTCCTCGTACCCAGTACTTC. It yields the protein CASSFELPRTQYF. Using reference TRBV7-2 and TRBJ2-5 for the parts outside the CDR3, the full variable domain is GAGVSQSPSNKVTEKGKDVELRCDPISGHTALYWYRQSLGQGLEFLIYFQGNSAPDKSGLPSDRFSAERTGGSVSTLTIQRTQQEDSAVYLCASSFELPRTQYFGPGTRLLVL.

The chain couples TRBV5-1 to TRBJ2-2; D remains ambiguous. Trimming shortened V by 0 bases and J by 9 bases, and 6 bases separated the two germline ends. CDR3 length equals 12 residues. Germline CDR1 reads SGHRS; CDR2 reads YFSETQ. The CDR3 coding sequence is TGCGCCAGCAGCTTGGGAGCGAGGGAGCTGTTTTTT. Its protein is CASSLGARELFF.

This rearrangement joins TRBV5-6 to TRBJ2-3, with 14 bases matching TRBD2. This CDR3 contains 16 residues. Germline V gene sequence: CDR1 SGHDT, CDR2 YYEEEE. The J segment lost 5 bases and the V segment lost 3 bases, leaving 5 bases of the junction unmatched. The CDR3 region has the DNA TGTGCCAGCAGCTGGACTAGCGGGGGGTTCAAAGATACGCAGTATTTT. This encodes CASSWTSGGFKDTQYF.

The rearrangement joins TRBV2 to TRBJ1-1; D unresolved. Per germline, CDR1 SNHLY and CDR2 FYNNEI. The CDR3 is made up of 13 amino acids. V shed 4 bases and J shed 0 bases, with 6 bases lying between them. Here the CDR3 reads CASSVQVNTEAFF. DNA of the CDR3: TGTGCCAGCAGTGTTCAGGTGAACACTGAAGCTTTCTTT.

This chain links TRBV5-1 with TRBJ1-1; D is possibly TRBD1 (6 bases). This CDR3 is built from 11 residues. V gave up 4 bases and J gave up 7 bases, with 8 bases separating them. Germline CDR1 reads SGHRS; CDR2 reads YFSETQ. The CDR3 DNA sequence: TGCGCCAGCAGCGTGGGACATGAAGCTTTCTTT. Protein: CASSVGHEAFF.

The V call is TRBV28, the J call TRBJ1-2; no clear D. The germline CDR1 and CDR2 sequences are MDHEN and SYDVKM. The germline V and J ends were trimmed by 6 bases and 2 bases, with 16 bases remaining between them. The CDR3 is 15 amino acids. This CDR3 is CASSRPTDWNYGYTF. The CDR3 nucleotides are TGTGCCAGCAGCCGACCCACCGACTGGAACTATGGCTACACCTTC.

The chain is built from TRBV7-2 and TRBJ1-1; a weak D match, TRBD1 (6 bases). Trimming took off 6 bases at V and 1 base at J, with 9 bases between the two ends. This CDR3 is 13 amino acids long. Germline lookup yields CDR1 SGHTA and CDR2 FQGNSA. The CDR3: CASSRQENTEAFF. In DNA form, the CDR3 reads TGTGCCAGCAGTCGACAGGAGAACACTGAAGCTTTCTTT.

The chain is built from TRBV28 and TRBJ1-5; the D gene is possibly TRBD1 (6 bases). The germline V gene encodes CDR1 MDHEN and CDR2 SYDVKM. The CDR3 length is 15 residues. Trimming pared 7 bases from V and 2 bases from J, leaving 15 bases between. The CDR3 loop is CASNTLGGGNQPQHF. CDR3 nucleotides: TGTGCCAGCAACACCCTTGGGGGCGGCAATCAGCCCCAGCATTTT.

The rearrangement uses TRBV6-1 and TRBJ1-1, with D tentatively TRBD1 (5 bases). The CDR3 runs to 13 residues. Germline V gives CDR1 MNHNS, CDR2 SASEGT. Trimming took off 11 bases at V and 0 bases at J, with 13 bases between the two ends. CDR3 coding DNA: TGTGCCGGGGCTGACGGACTGAACACTGAAGCTTTCTTT. Translation gives CAGADGLNTEAFF.

The chain couples TRBV28 to TRBJ1-6; unclear D gene. This CDR3 has 15 residues. Trimming pared 6 bases from V and 6 bases from J, leaving 15 bases between. Per germline, CDR1 MDHEN and CDR2 SYDVKM. CDR3 in DNA: TGTGCCAGCAGGGCGGCTGGTGTAGGTAATTCACCCCTCCACTTT. Protein: CASRAAGVGNSPLHF.

V and J are TRBV7-2 and TRBJ2-7; TRBD2 might be the D (5 bases). From germline, CDR1 is SGHTA and CDR2 FQGNSA. This CDR3 has 14 amino acids. V lost 2 bases and J lost 7, with 15 bases in between. CDR3 sequence (DNA): TGTGCCAGCAGCTTATTACACCCATCGGGGGAGCAGTACTTC. This encodes CASSLLHPSGEQYF. Complete variable domain (other parts from reference TRBV7-2 and TRBJ2-7): GAGVSQSPSNKVTEKGKDVELRCDPISGHTALYWYRQSLGQGLEFLIYFQGNSAPDKSGLPSDRFSAERTGGSVSTLTIQRTQQEDSAVYLCASSLLHPSGEQYFGPGTRLTVT.

Only one count was recorded for this clone. The CDR3 sequence: CASSPGGRDTGELFF. The DNA for the CDR3 is TGCGCCAGCAGCCCGGGGGGGCGGGACACCGGGGAGCTGTTTTTT. The chain has TRBV4-1 and TRBJ2-2; 8 bases line up with TRBD2. Germline V lookup: CDR1 MGHRA, CDR2 YSYEKL. V lost 4 bases and J lost 3; bases outside the gene matches: 4. The CDR3 is 15 residues long.